A selection of T cell receptor beta chains follows, all from one sample in a study of CD8+ T cells in alopecia areata. Method: immunoSEQ multiplex PCR; TCRdb's copy keeps in-frame clones and lacks some. The sample records a few hundred thousand clones, around 65% being singletons. The sequencing here drew on CD4+ T cells sorted from blood, taken around week 44, from a patient treated with tofacitinib. All receptors derive from a human donor with alopecia areata. The CDR3 runs from the conserved cysteine through the conserved F or W. The D gene is left open where the match is weak. Clone size is not always given. Where it is, it says once, few, many or a class for expanded clones.

D gene | V gene | clone size | CDR3 protein
TRBD1 | TRBV7-2 | . | CASSFPGQGSYEQYF
. | TRBV7-9 | . | CASSAENTEAFF
. | TRBV29-1 | few | CSPYTDTQYF
TRBD2 | TRBV7-2 | . | CASSLNLASGETQYF
TRBD1 | TRBV5-6 | . | CASSLWDSNEKLFF
TRBD1 | TRBV5-1 | few | CASSLGTGGNQPQHF
. | TRBV5-6 | many | CASSWEGAGGYTEAFF
. | TRBV9 | . | CASRPKVGVAETQYF
. | TRBV6-1 | . | CASSGTAGRRNTEAFF
. | TRBV4-3 | . | CASSHIQGGNTEAFF
. | TRBV29-1 | few | CSLMRAGEAFF
. | TRBV6-1 | . | CASTTTPYEQYF
TRBD1 | TRBV30 | few | CACTTGREYTEAFF
TRBD2 | TRBV7-6 | . | CASTPAGGAGGEQFF
. | TRBV5-1 | . | CASSRQAGTDTQYF
. | TRBV5-1 | . | CASSLGTQETQYF
TRBD1 | TRBV2 | . | CASSEVPGQGGYGYTF
. | TRBV12-5 | . | CASGYSGSTEAFF
. | TRBV29-1 | . | CSVQTETYEQYF
. | TRBV4-1 | . | CASSQVGGSSYGYTF
TRBD1 | TRBV29-1 | few | CSVERMDRGPNEQFF
. | TRBV15 | . | CATSRDGHSVTLHF
TRBD2 | TRBV4-1 | . | CASSQAYGTSYSYEQYF